A selection of T cell receptor beta chains follows, all from one sample in a study of blood T cell dynamics during melanoma immunotherapy. Repertoires were generated with immunoSEQ multiplex PCR, while TCRdb's copy carries only in-frame clones and drops some. The top ten hold about 9.3% of the sample, which has roughly 30,000 clones, approximately 83% seen once. Here the sequenced sample was blood, taken from a patient treated with checkpoint blockade. These receptors were obtained from a human donor with melanoma. Each CDR3 is given with its conserved first and last residue. A D gene is named only where the DNA matches it firmly. Clone size is not always given. Where it is, it says once, few, many or a class for expanded clones.

CDR3 DNA,CDR3 protein,J gene,V gene,D gene,clone size
TGCAGCGTCCCTAAGGGCAGCAACTATGGCTACACCTTC,CSVPKGSNYGYTF,TRBJ1-2,TRBV29-1,-,few
TGTGCCAGCAGCGGACAGGGGAACACTGAAGCTTTCTTT,CASSGQGNTEAFF,TRBJ1-1,TRBV7-9,TRBD1,-
TGTGCCAGCAGTTACGGCGGTTATCAGCCCCAGCATTTT,CASSYGGYQPQHF,TRBJ1-5,TRBV28,-,-
TGTGCCAGCTCGACACGGGAATACAATGAGCAGTTCTTC,CASSTREYNEQFF,TRBJ2-1,TRBV18,-,-
TGTGCCAGCAGCTCCGAGGCGGGTTTTGGAAACACCATATATTTT,CASSSEAGFGNTIYF,TRBJ1-3,TRBV5-4,-,-
TGTGCCAGCAGTCGAGGTTACACCGGGGAGCTGTTTTTT,CASSRGYTGELFF,TRBJ2-2,TRBV28,-,-
TGTGCCAGCAGAGCAGGAGGAGGCAATCAGCCCCAGCATTTT,CASRAGGGNQPQHF,TRBJ1-5,TRBV2,-,-
TGCGCCAGCACGGCTAGCGGGAACGAGCAGTACTTC,CASTASGNEQYF,TRBJ2-7,TRBV10-2,TRBD2,-
TGCGCCAGCAGCCCCAGGGTCCCTAATGAAAAACTGTTTTTT,CASSPRVPNEKLFF,TRBJ1-4,TRBV5-1,-,-
TGCGCCAGCAGCTTGGGGGAGACAGGGAGAAACACCATATATTTT,CASSLGETGRNTIYF,TRBJ1-3,TRBV5-1,TRBD1,-
TGTGCCAGCACTAACCGGGCAGGTGCTAACTATGGCTACACCTTC,CASTNRAGANYGYTF,TRBJ1-2,TRBV27,-,once
TGTGCCAGCAGCTTACTAACAGATACGCAGTATTTT,CASSLLTDTQYF,TRBJ2-3,TRBV7-9,-,-
TGTGCCAGCAGCGTAGATACAGGGCTTAATGAAAAACTGTTTTTT,CASSVDTGLNEKLFF,TRBJ1-4,TRBV9,-,-
TGCGCCAGCAGTGAGAAACAGGGGGCCACAGCACCCCTCCACTTT,CASSEKQGATAPLHF,TRBJ1-6,TRBV10-1,TRBD1,few
TGCGCCAGCAGCACCGCGGGGGATCGAACAGATACGCAGTATTTT,CASSTAGDRTDTQYF,TRBJ2-3,TRBV5-1,TRBD2,-
TGTGCCAGCAGCCAAGTTGAAGGGTTGGAGCAGTTCTTC,CASSQVEGLEQFF,TRBJ2-1,TRBV14,-,-
TGCGCCAGCAGCTTTGGGCAGGGGCCTGGAAACACCATATATTTT,CASSFGQGPGNTIYF,TRBJ1-3,TRBV5-1,-,-
TGTGCCAGTAGTACACGAGGACAGGGGTCGGGAGAAAAACTGTTTTTT,CASSTRGQGSGEKLFF,TRBJ1-4,TRBV19,TRBD1,-
TGTGCCAGCAGTTTCGCGGGAGCGCAGGAGACCCAGTACTTC,CASSFAGAQETQYF,TRBJ2-5,TRBV27,TRBD2,few
TGTGCCAGTAGTATTACTTCATCTCGGGGAAGGGACTATGGCTACACCTTC,CASSITSSRGRDYGYTF,TRBJ1-2,TRBV19,-,-